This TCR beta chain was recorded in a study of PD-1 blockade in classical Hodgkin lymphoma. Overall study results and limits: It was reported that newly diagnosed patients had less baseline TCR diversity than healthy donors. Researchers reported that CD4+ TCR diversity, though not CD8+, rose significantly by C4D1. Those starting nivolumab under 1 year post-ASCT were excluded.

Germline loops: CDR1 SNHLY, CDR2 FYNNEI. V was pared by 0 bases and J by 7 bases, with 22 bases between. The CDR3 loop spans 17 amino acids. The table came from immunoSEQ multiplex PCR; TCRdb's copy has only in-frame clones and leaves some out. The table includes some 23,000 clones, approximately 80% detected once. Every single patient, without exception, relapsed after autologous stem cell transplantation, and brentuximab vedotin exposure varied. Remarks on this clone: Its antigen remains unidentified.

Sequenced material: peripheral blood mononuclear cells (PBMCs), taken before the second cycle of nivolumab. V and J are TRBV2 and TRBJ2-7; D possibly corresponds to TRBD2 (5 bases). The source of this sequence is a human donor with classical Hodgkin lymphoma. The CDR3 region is CASSEAIIGIGVREQYF. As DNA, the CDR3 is TGTGCCAGCAGTGAAGCGATTATTGGGATCGGGGTGAGGGAGCAGTACTTC.